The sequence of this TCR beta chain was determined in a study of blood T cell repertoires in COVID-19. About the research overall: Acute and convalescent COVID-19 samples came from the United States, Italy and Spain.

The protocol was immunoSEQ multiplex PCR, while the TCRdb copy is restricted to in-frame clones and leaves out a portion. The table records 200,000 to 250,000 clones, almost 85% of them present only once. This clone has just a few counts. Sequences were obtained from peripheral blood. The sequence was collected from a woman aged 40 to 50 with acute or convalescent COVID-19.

DNA of the CDR3: TGCGCCAGCAGCTTGGACGCGGGCCGCAATCAGCCCCAGCATTTT. Amino acid sequence: CASSLDAGRNQPQHF. The rearrangement joins TRBV5-1 to TRBJ1-5; D uncertain. V lost 0 bases, J lost 2 bases, and 9 bases lay in between. CDR1 and CDR2 from the germline V gene are SGHRS and YFSETQ. This CDR3 has 15 residues.